This T cell receptor beta chain was recovered during a study of T cell responses to AZD1222 COVID-19 vaccine. In the study overall: Pooling covered second doses at about 4 or about 12 weeks.

As to this clone: Its specificity is unknown.

Study-level points and caveats: AZD1222 recipients seropositive at baseline numbered only five to seven. CD4 TCRs covered the whole spike, strongest at regions 160-218 and 743-854. Vaccination with two AZD1222 doses was followed by a rise in Spike-specific TCR breadth and depth.

TCRdb's copy holds only in-frame clones and misses some; the assay was immunoSEQ multiplex PCR. The sample has about 130,000 clones, around 85% seen once. The receptor comes from an adult in good health. The specimen was peripheral blood, collected on day 0 of AZD1222 vaccination.

CDR3 region: CASSTGGDLPYYGYTF. In DNA form, the CDR3 reads TGTGCCAGTAGCACAGGGGGGGACCTGCCCTATTATGGCTACACCTTC. This chain links TRBV19 with TRBJ1-2, with 8 bases aligning to TRBD1. The CDR3 runs 16 residues. Looked up from germline, CDR1 is LNHDA and CDR2 is SQIVND (reference sequence). After removal of 6 bases from V and 5 bases from J, the junction contained 14 bases not matched to a gene.